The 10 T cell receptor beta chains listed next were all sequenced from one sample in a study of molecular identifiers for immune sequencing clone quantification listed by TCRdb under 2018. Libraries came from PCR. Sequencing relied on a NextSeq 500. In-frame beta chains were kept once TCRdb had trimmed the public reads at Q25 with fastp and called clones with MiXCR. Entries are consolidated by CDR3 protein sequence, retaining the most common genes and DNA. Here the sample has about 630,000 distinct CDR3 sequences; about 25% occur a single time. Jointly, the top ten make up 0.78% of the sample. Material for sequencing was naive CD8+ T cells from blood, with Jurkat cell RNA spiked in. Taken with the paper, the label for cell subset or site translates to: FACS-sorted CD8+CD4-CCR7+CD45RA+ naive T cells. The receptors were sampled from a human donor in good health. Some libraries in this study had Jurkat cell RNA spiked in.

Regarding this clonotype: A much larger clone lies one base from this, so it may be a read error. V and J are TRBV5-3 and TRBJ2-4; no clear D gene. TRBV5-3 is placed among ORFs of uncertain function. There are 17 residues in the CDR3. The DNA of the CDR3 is TGTGCCAGCAGCTATATACCTTCCGACGCCTCCAAAAACATTCAGTACTTC. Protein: CASSYIPSDASKNIQYF.

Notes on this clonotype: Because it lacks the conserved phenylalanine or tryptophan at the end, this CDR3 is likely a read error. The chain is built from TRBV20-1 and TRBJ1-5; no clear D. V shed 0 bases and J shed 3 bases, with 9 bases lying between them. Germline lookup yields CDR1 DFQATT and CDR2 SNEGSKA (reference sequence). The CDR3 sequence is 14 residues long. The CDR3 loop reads CSAREEILNQPQHS. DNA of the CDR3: TGCAGTGCTAGAGAGGAGATTCTCAATCAGCCCCAGCATTCT.

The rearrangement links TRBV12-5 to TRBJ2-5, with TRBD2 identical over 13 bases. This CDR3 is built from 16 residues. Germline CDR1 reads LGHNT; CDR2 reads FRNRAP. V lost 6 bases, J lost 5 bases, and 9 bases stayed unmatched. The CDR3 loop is CASGSGLAGCGETQYF. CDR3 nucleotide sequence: TGTGCTAGTGGCTCGGGACTAGCGGGGTGCGGGGAGACCCAGTACTTC.

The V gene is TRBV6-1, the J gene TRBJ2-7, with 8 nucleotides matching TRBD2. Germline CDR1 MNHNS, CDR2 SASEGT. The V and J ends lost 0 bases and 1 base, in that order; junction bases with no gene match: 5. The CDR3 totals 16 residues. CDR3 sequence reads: CASSEAVTSGSYEQYF. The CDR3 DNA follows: TGTGCCAGCAGTGAAGCTGTCACTAGCGGATCCTACGAGCAGTACTTC.

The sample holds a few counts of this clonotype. The CDR3 is CASSQDFDIYYGYTF. In nucleotides, the CDR3 is TGCGCCAGCAGCCAAGATTTCGACATCTACTATGGCTACACCTTC. V usage is TRBV4-3 and J usage is TRBJ1-2; D is undetermined. The germline CDR1 and CDR2 sequences are LGHNA and YSLEER. CDR3 length: 15 residues. V lost 0 bases to trimming and J lost 3 bases, with 11 bases between them.

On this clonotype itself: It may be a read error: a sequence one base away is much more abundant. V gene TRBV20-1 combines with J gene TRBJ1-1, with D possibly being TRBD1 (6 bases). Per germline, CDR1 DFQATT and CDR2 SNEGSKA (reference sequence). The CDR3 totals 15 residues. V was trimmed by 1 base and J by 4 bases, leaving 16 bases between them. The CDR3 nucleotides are TGCAGTGCTAGAGTCCCCGACAGGATGAGCACTGAAGCTTTCTTT. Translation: CSARVPDRMSTEAFF.

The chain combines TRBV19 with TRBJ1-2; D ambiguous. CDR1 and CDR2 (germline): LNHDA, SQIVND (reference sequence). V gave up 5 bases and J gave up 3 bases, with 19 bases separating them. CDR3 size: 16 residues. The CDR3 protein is CASSPPDDPLDYGYTF. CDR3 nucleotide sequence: TGTGCCAGTAGTCCCCCGGATGACCCCCTTGACTATGGCTACACCTTC.

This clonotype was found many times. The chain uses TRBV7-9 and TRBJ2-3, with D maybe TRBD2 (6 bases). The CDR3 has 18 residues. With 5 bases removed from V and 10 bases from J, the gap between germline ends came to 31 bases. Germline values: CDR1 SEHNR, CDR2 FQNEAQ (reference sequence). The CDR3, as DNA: TGTGCCAGCAGCCCGAGTGTCGCGGGGATCACTCCCTCCGGGGCGCAGTATTTT. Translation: CASSPSVAGITPSGAQYF.

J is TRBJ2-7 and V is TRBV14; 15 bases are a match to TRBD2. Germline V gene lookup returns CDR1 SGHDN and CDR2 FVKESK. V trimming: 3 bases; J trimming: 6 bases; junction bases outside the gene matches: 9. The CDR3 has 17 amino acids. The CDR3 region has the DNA TGTGCCAGCAGCCACCCTATTCCGGGACTAGCGGGAGGCGAGCAGTACTTC. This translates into CASSHPIPGLAGGEQYF.

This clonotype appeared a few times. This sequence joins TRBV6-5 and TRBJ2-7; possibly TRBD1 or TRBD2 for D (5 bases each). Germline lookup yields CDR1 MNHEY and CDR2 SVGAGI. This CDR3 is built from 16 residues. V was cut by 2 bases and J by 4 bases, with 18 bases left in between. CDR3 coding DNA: TGTGCCAGCAGTTACGGGACCCTTGGATCGGATTACGAGCAGTACTTC. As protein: CASSYGTLGSDYEQYF.